The clone carrying this TCR beta chain was observed at least ten times. As yet, its antigen is unknown. This record comes from a study of breast tumors, draining lymph nodes, adjacent tissues. Study-wide results and caveats: Luminal-like breast cancer showed significantly greater tumor-nontumor repertoire similarity than basal-like breast cancer did. Findings are consistent with lymph node origin and intratumoral expansion of most tumor T cells. Compared with lymph nodes, tumors were less diverse; compared with nontumor tissue, more. Data only fit, rather than demonstrated, lymph node origin of most tumor T cells.

Germline V gene lookup returns CDR1 SEHNR and CDR2 FQNEAQ (reference sequence). The junction had 7 bases not matched to a gene; V was cut back by 4 bases and J by 1 base. The CDR3 length is 15 residues. TCRdb recomputed calls from the multiplex PCR reads with MiXCR, one row per CDR3 protein. The sample lists about 180,000 distinct CDR3 sequences, 33% occurring once. Samples came from axillary lymph nodes draining the breast cancer. This TCR derives from a female donor with breast cancer. Some clones in this sample may be carry-over from other donors' samples. Sequenced input: axillary lymph node tissue. The rearrangement links TRBV7-9 to TRBJ2-7; TRBD1 agrees at 7 bases. The CDR3: CASSSAGTESYEQYF. In nucleotides, the CDR3 is TGTGCCAGCAGCTCAGCCGGGACAGAGTCCTACGAGCAGTACTTC. The full variable domain, with the rest looked up from reference TRBV7-9 and TRBJ2-7, is DTGVSQNPRHKITKRGQNVTFRCDPISEHNRLYWYRQTLGQGPEFLTYFQNEAQLEKSRLLSDRFSAERPKGSFSTLEIQRTEQGDSAMYLCASSSAGTESYEQYFGPGTRLTVT.